One sample yielded the 23 T cell receptor beta chains listed below, sequenced in a study of T cell responses to AZD1222 COVID-19 vaccine. TCRdb keeps only in-frame clones here, not all; method: immunoSEQ multiplex PCR. The sample carries 90,000 to 100,000 clones, 88% recorded once. The specimen was peripheral blood, collected 28 days after the second AZD1222 dose. These receptors were obtained from an adult who received the AZD1222 COVID-19 vaccine.

The CDR3 sequence is CAWSEGEYSGNTIYF. The CDR3, as DNA: TGTGCCTGGAGTGAGGGCGAATACTCTGGAAACACCATATATTTT. The chain employs TRBV30 and TRBJ1-3; D is ambiguous. With 1 base removed from V and 0 bases from J, the gap between germline ends came to 10 bases. This CDR3 has 15 amino acids. The V gene's germline CDR1 is GTSNPN and CDR2 SVGIG (reference sequence).

The chain links TRBV27 to TRBJ1-2, with D unclear. This CDR3 is 12 amino acids long. Germline V gene data show CDR1 as MNHEY and CDR2 as SMNVEV (reference sequence). V lost 4 bases and J lost 13, with 16 bases in between. CDR3 in DNA: TGTGCCAGCAGTTCCACCACAGTGGCCCTCACCTTC. Its protein product is CASSSTTVALTF.

The chain has TRBV6-5 and TRBJ1-3, with D possibly TRBD1 on 6 matching bases. This CDR3 has 15 residues. Trimming removed 6 bases at V and 0 bases at J, with 12 bases between. Germline V gene sequence: CDR1 MNHEY, CDR2 SVGAGI. The CDR3 nucleotides read TGTGCCAGCAGCAATGACAGGAGCTCTGGAAACACCATATATTTT. Protein: CASSNDRSSGNTIYF.

The chain combines TRBV6-1 with TRBJ1-5; D may be TRBD1 (5 bases). V lost 5 bases and J 3 bases, leaving 11 bases between the germline ends. The CDR3 has 14 residues. From germline, CDR1 is MNHNS and CDR2 SASEGT. CDR3 sequence: CASSLTGLNQPQHF. The CDR3 DNA reads as TGTGCCAGCAGTCTTACAGGTCTCAATCAGCCCCAGCATTTT.

CDR3 DNA sequence: TGTGCCAGCACCCGAACAGGGATGAACACTGAAGCTTTCTTT. Protein product: CASTRTGMNTEAFF. V is TRBV2 and J is TRBJ1-1; possible D gene TRBD1, 6 bases. Trimming took off 7 bases at V and 0 bases at J, with 12 bases between the two ends. The CDR3 runs 14 residues. Germline CDR1 reads SNHLY; CDR2 reads FYNNEI.

In this sample, this clone turned up a few times. This chain links TRBV6-6 with TRBJ1-3; D unclear. Germline CDR1 is MNHNY and CDR2 is SVGAGI (reference sequence). V shed 7 bases and J shed 2 bases, with 12 bases lying between them. The CDR3 extends over 14 amino acids. CDR3 in DNA: TGTGCCAGCACCCATTCGGGGACTGGAAACACCATATATTTT. Its translation is CASTHSGTGNTIYF.

This clone was counted between two and nine times. The chain is built from TRBV30 and TRBJ1-3, with unresolved D. CDR1 and CDR2 from the germline V gene are GTSNPN and SVGIG (reference sequence). Trimming took off 1 base at V and 3 bases at J, with 4 bases between the two ends. This CDR3 has 12 residues. Written as DNA, the CDR3 is TGTGCCTGGAGTGGACTTGGAAACACCATATATTTT. This sequence encodes CAWSGLGNTIYF.

The chain links TRBV20-1 to TRBJ2-5; D remains ambiguous. This CDR3 is built from 11 residues. V lost 5 bases to trimming and J lost 5 bases, with 9 bases between them. CDR1 DFQATT and CDR2 SNEGSKA come from the germline V gene (reference sequence). This CDR3 is CSAQVRETQYF. The CDR3 bases are TGCAGTGCTCAGGTCCGGGAGACCCAGTACTTC.

The chain has TRBV28 and TRBJ1-5; D not resolved. Germline V gives CDR1 MDHEN, CDR2 SYDVKM. Trimming shortened V by 0 bases and J by 14 bases, and 11 bases separated the two germline ends. The CDR3 runs 12 residues. CDR3 nucleotides: TGTGCCAGCAGTTTATGGCCAGGCGAGGAGCATTTT. This gives the protein CASSLWPGEEHF.

This clone has only a few counts. The chain recombines TRBV18 with TRBJ2-7; 10 nucleotides match TRBD1. Germline CDR1 reads KGHSH; CDR2 reads LQKENI. This CDR3 comprises 15 residues. V was pared by 6 bases and J by 2 bases, with 7 bases of the junction left unmatched. In DNA form, the CDR3 reads TGTGCCAGCTCCCAGGGACAGGGGTTACCCTACGAGCAGTACTTC. Its translation: CASSQGQGLPYEQYF.

The J gene is TRBJ2-7, the V gene TRBV18, with 12 nucleotides matching TRBD2. The CDR3 loop spans 15 amino acids. Germline V CDR1 and CDR2: KGHSH, LQKENI. Losses at the gene ends were 6 bases for V and 2 bases for J; bases not matched to a gene: 5. DNA for the CDR3: TGTGCCAGCTCGACTAGCGGGAGTCGGACCTACGAGCAGTACTTC. Amino acid sequence: CASSTSGSRTYEQYF.

This rearrangement joins TRBV5-1 to TRBJ2-7; perhaps TRBD2 as D (6 bases). This CDR3 has 13 residues. The V gene's germline CDR1 is SGHRS and CDR2 YFSETQ. The germline V and J ends were trimmed by 4 bases and 7 bases, with 15 bases remaining between them. Here the CDR3 reads CASSRDSLGEQYF. CDR3 DNA sequence: TGCGCCAGCAGCCGGGACTCCCTGGGGGAGCAGTACTTC.

The V and J genes are TRBV14 and TRBJ2-1; 11 bases agree with TRBD2. CDR1 is SGHDN and CDR2 is FVKESK in the germline V gene. V was clipped by 6 bases and J by 4 bases; unmatched bases: 11. The CDR3 is made up of 17 amino acids. Here the CDR3 reads CASSPRQTSGIYNEQFF. The CDR3 DNA sequence: TGTGCCAGCAGTCCTCGACAGACTAGCGGGATTTACAATGAGCAGTTCTTC.

Concerning this clone: The same CDR3 is also encoded by other DNA sequences in this sample. The rearrangement uses TRBV11-3 and TRBJ1-1; D not resolved. The ends were cut back, 1 base at V and 1 base at J, with 4 bases in the middle. The length of the CDR3 is 13 residues. Germline V lookup: CDR1 SGHNT, CDR2 YENEEA. CDR3 DNA: TGTGCCAGCAGCTTAGGGAGGAACACTGAAGCTTTCTTT. This codes for CASSLGRNTEAFF.

DNA for the CDR3: TGCGCCAGCAGCTCCGGGGACTGGCGAGATACGCAGTATTTT. Its translation: CASSSGDWRDTQYF. The chain carries TRBV5-1 and TRBJ2-3, with D possibly matching TRBD2 (6 bases). CDR1 and CDR2 (germline): SGHRS, YFSETQ. The CDR3 extends over 14 amino acids. V lost 3 bases and J lost 5, with 13 bases in between. The whole variable domain, filled in from reference TRBV5-1 and TRBJ2-3, reads KAGVTQTPRYLIKTRGQQVTLSCSPISGHRSVSWYQQTPGQGLQFLFEYFSETQRNKGNFPGRFSGRQFSNSRSEMNVSTLELGDSALYLCASSSGDWRDTQYFGPGTRLTVL.

The chain uses TRBV19 and TRBJ1-1, with D unresolved. The CDR3 totals 13 residues. Germline CDR1 reads LNHDA; CDR2 reads SQIVND (reference sequence). The V and J ends lost 5 bases and 0 bases respectively, with 7 bases between them. The chain's CDR3 is CASSFRVNTEAFF. In DNA form, the CDR3 reads TGTGCCAGTAGTTTCCGGGTGAACACTGAAGCTTTCTTT.

This sequence joins TRBV29-1 and TRBJ1-2; TRBD1 agrees at 10 bases. There are 13 residues in the CDR3. Unmatched junction bases numbered 2, after V lost 7 bases and J lost 0 bases. The germline gives CDR1 SQVTM, CDR2 ANQGSEA. The CDR3 spells CSGGTGANYGYTF. The DNA for the CDR3 is TGCAGCGGGGGGACAGGGGCTAACTATGGCTACACCTTC.

The chain combines TRBV5-4 with TRBJ2-5, with 7 positions matching TRBD1. Germline CDR1 SGHNT, CDR2 YYREEE (reference sequence). The CDR3 has 16 amino acids. Losses at the gene ends were 5 bases for V and 0 bases for J; bases not matched to a gene: 10. The CDR3 DNA is TGTGCCAGCAGGACAGGGAAGGGGCTAAACCAAGAGACCCAGTACTTC. Its translation is CASRTGKGLNQETQYF.

The chain couples TRBV12-5 to TRBJ1-5; possible D gene TRBD1, 5 bases. Trimming removed 1 base from V and 0 bases from J, with 19 bases in between. The V gene's germline CDR1 is LGHNT and CDR2 FRNRAP. The CDR3 is 19 residues long. The CDR3 DNA is TGTGCTAGTGGTTTGGCAAGGGACGGCGGGGGATATAGCAATCAGCCCCAGCATTTT. Translation: CASGLARDGGGYSNQPQHF.

J is TRBJ1-2 and V is TRBV28; tentative D call: TRBD1 (6 bases). V was pared by 3 bases and J by 3 bases, with 8 bases between. The CDR3 loop spans 13 amino acids. Germline values: CDR1 MDHEN, CDR2 SYDVKM. This CDR3 reads CASSFDRYYGYTF. The CDR3 DNA is TGTGCCAGCAGTTTCGACAGGTACTATGGCTACACCTTC.

This clone showed up just a few times. The V call is TRBV5-6, the J call TRBJ1-3; D not resolved. Trimming shortened V by 4 bases and J by 4 bases, and 18 bases separated the two germline ends. The CDR3 covers 16 residues. Germline-derived CDR1 and CDR2 are SGHDT and YYEEEE. CDR3 sequence (DNA): TGTGCCAGCAGCCCGGGATCTACCGCGGGAGGAAACACCATATATTTT. This encodes CASSPGSTAGGNTIYF.

The chain employs TRBV10-3 and TRBJ2-5; D call uncertain. Looked up from germline, CDR1 is ENHRY and CDR2 is SYGVKD. With 0 bases removed from V and 4 bases from J, the gap between germline ends came to 6 bases. The CDR3 is 13 residues long. CDR3 amino acids: CAISESLGETQYF. CDR3 bases: TGTGCCATCAGTGAGTCGTTGGGAGAGACCCAGTACTTC.

V usage is TRBV27 and J usage is TRBJ2-2, with TRBD1 as a possible D gene (6 bases). Germline V gene lookup returns CDR1 MNHEY and CDR2 SMNVEV (reference sequence). V lost 6 bases and J lost 5, with 13 bases in between. The CDR3 has 14 residues. The CDR3 spells CASRWEQGTGELFF. The CDR3 nucleotides are TGTGCCAGCAGATGGGAACAGGGTACCGGGGAGCTGTTTTTT.